The 27 T cell receptor beta chains below were found in one sample sequenced in a study of cytomegalovirus exposure and HLA in healthy donors. The study ran its PCR with 60 Vbeta and 13 Jbeta primers. TCRdb's table, derived via immunoSEQ multiplex PCR, lists solely in-frame clones and lacks some. In the table there are 100,000 to 150,000 clones, approximately 78% of which are singletons. Sequenced material: PBMCs. All receptors derive from a man aged 25 to 45 in good health and CMV-seropositive.

The chain uses TRBV28 and TRBJ1-5; D unclear. The V end was cut by 6 bases, the J end by 6 bases, with 12 bases between. CDR1 is MDHEN and CDR2 is SYDVKM in the germline V gene. The CDR3 runs 13 residues. The CDR3 reads CASRYSTAQPQHF. The CDR3 nucleotides are TGTGCCAGCAGGTACTCAACAGCTCAGCCCCAGCATTTT.

As concerns this clone: The identical CDR3 is also encoded by other nucleotide sequences in the sample. This chain joins TRBV6-5 and TRBJ1-2; 10 bases map to TRBD1. The CDR3 extends over 14 amino acids. V was clipped by 5 bases and J by 4 bases; unmatched bases: 4. The germline V gene encodes CDR1 MNHEY and CDR2 SVGAGI. Here the CDR3 reads CASSRTGGGYGYTF. CDR3 in DNA: TGTGCCAGCAGTCGGACAGGGGGGGGCTATGGCTACACCTTC.

The gene calls are TRBV21-1 and TRBJ2-1; the table gives TRBD2 as D, unverified against the DNA. TRBV21-1 is a known pseudogene. The CDR3 loop spans 16 amino acids. The CDR3 reads CASSKDLPGGGYEQFF. As DNA, the CDR3 is TGTGCCAGCAGCAAAGACCTACCTGGGGGGGGCTATGAGCAGTTCTTC.

The CDR3 here is CASSLRTRGPNQPQHF. The CDR3 DNA reads as TGTGCCAGCAGTTTACGAACCCGAGGCCCGAATCAGCCCCAGCATTTT. The V and J genes are TRBV28 and TRBJ1-5; no reliable D call. The germline CDR1 and CDR2 sequences are MDHEN and SYDVKM. Between the trimmed V and J ends, which lost 2 bases and 4 bases, there was a span of 15 bases. The CDR3 runs 16 residues.

This clone occurred once. The chain links TRBV6-5 to TRBJ2-7, with D unresolved. The CDR3 contains 15 residues. Trimming removed 6 bases at V and 0 bases at J, with 15 bases between. Germline V gene sequence: CDR1 MNHEY, CDR2 SVGAGI. The CDR3 nucleotides are TGTGCCAGCAGCCTAACCTCCACTCTCTCCTACGAGCAGTACTTC. It is translated as CASSLTSTLSYEQYF.

On this clone itself: The identical CDR3 is also encoded by other nucleotide sequences in the sample. The gene calls are TRBV11-3 and TRBJ2-5; 12 bases match TRBD2. The CDR3 loop spans 15 amino acids. Unmatched junction bases numbered 2, after V lost 1 base and J lost 5 bases. Germline V gives CDR1 SGHNT, CDR2 YENEEA. For the CDR3, the DNA is TGTGCCAGCAGCTTAGGACTAGCGGGAGTTGAGACCCAGTACTTC. Its protein product is CASSLGLAGVETQYF. Full variable domain (remainder filled in from reference TRBV11-3 and TRBJ2-5): EAGVVQSPRYKIIEKKQPVAFWCNPISGHNTLYWYLQNLGQGPELLIRYENEEAVDDSQLPKDRFSAERLKGVDSTLKIQPAELGDSAVYLCASSLGLAGVETQYFGPGTRLLVL.

The chain recombines TRBV18 with TRBJ1-2; tentative D call: TRBD1 (6 bases). The CDR3 sequence is 13 residues long. Germline V gene lookup returns CDR1 KGHSH and CDR2 LQKENI. V was pared by 2 bases and J by 4 bases, with 8 bases between. CDR3 coding DNA: TGTGCCAGCTCACCAGGACAGCCCTATGGCTACACCTTC. Protein sequence: CASSPGQPYGYTF.

The chain has TRBV6-1 and TRBJ1-2; TRBD1 matches at 9 bases. Germline CDR1 reads MNHNS; CDR2 reads SASEGT. The CDR3 totals 18 residues. V lost 6 bases, J lost 1 base, and 15 bases stayed unmatched. This chain's CDR3 is CASSESPGTGLVNYGYTF. DNA of the CDR3: TGTGCCAGCAGCGAAAGTCCCGGGACAGGGTTGGTTAACTATGGCTACACCTTC.

The chain employs TRBV5-1 and TRBJ1-2; 10 bases agree with TRBD1. Germline CDR1 and CDR2: SGHRS and YFSETQ. This CDR3 comprises 13 residues. After removal of 4 bases from V and 3 bases from J, the junction contained 0 bases not matched to a gene. This chain's CDR3 is CASSGTGDYGYTF. In DNA form, the CDR3 reads TGCGCCAGCAGCGGGACAGGGGACTATGGCTACACCTTC.

The chain links TRBV10-1 to TRBJ2-7; TRBD2 matches 10 bases. The junction had 6 bases not matched to a gene; V was cut back by 4 bases and J by 6 bases. Germline V gene lookup returns CDR1 WNHNN and CDR2 SYGVQD (reference sequence). This CDR3 spans 14 amino acids. Here the CDR3 reads CASSALAGRFEQYF. CDR3 in DNA: TGCGCCAGCAGTGCACTAGCGGGAAGATTCGAGCAGTACTTC.

V usage is TRBV10-1 and J usage is TRBJ2-1; TRBD2 agrees at 9 bases. CDR1 WNHNN and CDR2 SYGVQD come from the germline V gene (reference sequence). This CDR3 has 14 residues. V lost 6 bases and J lost 8; bases outside the gene matches: 8. The CDR3 protein is CASRWAGGLYEQFF. In DNA, the CDR3 is TGCGCCAGCAGGTGGGCGGGAGGGCTTTATGAGCAGTTCTTC.

The gene calls are TRBV30 and TRBJ2-3; 7 nucleotides line up with TRBD2. The CDR3 runs to 18 residues. The V segment lost 2 bases and the J segment 0 bases; nucleotides outside the gene matches: 14. Per germline, CDR1 GTSNPN and CDR2 SVGIG (reference sequence). This chain's CDR3 is CAWSSPWSSGPSTDTQYF. The CDR3 nucleotides read TGTGCCTGGAGTTCTCCTTGGTCTAGCGGACCGAGCACAGATACGCAGTATTTT.

This chain connects TRBV21-1 to TRBJ1-2. TRBV21-1 is a listed pseudogene. This CDR3 is 13 amino acids long. The CDR3 sequence is CASSKARNYGYTF. Here the CDR3 DNA reads TGTGCCAGCAGCAAAGCTCGTAACTATGGCTACACCTTC.

This chain connects TRBV19 to TRBJ2-1, with 15 bases identical to TRBD2. Germline CDR1 reads LNHDA; CDR2 reads SQIVND (reference sequence). With V trimmed by 5 bases and J by 8 bases, 10 bases remained unmatched. The CDR3 runs to 17 residues. This CDR3 reads CASSLMAGTSGRHEQFF. In DNA, the CDR3 is TGTGCCAGTAGTTTAATGGCCGGGACTAGCGGGAGGCATGAGCAGTTCTTC.

This chain uses TRBV5-1 with TRBJ2-3; D is undetermined. Germline CDR1 reads SGHRS; CDR2 reads YFSETQ. V lost 0 bases, J lost 4 bases, and 12 bases lay in between. This CDR3 comprises 15 residues. The CDR3 protein is CASSLGLDGADTQYF. CDR3 DNA sequence: TGCGCCAGCAGCTTGGGGCTAGACGGTGCAGATACGCAGTATTTT. Looking up the rest from reference TRBV5-1 and TRBJ2-3 gives the full variable domain: KAGVTQTPRYLIKTRGQQVTLSCSPISGHRSVSWYQQTPGQGLQFLFEYFSETQRNKGNFPGRFSGRQFSNSRSEMNVSTLELGDSALYLCASSLGLDGADTQYFGPGTRLTVL.

The chain carries TRBV28 and TRBJ2-7; D is uncertain. Per the germline V gene, CDR1 is MDHEN and CDR2 is SYDVKM. The CDR3 runs to 15 residues. Trimming shortened V by 6 bases and J by 0 bases, and 15 bases separated the two germline ends. The CDR3 DNA reads TGTGCCAGCAGCCCGTTTCGGTCGAGCTCCTACGAGCAGTACTTC. Its translation: CASSPFRSSSYEQYF.

The rearrangement links TRBV27 to TRBJ2-3, with a tentative D call TRBD1 (5 bases). Germline lookup yields CDR1 MNHEY and CDR2 SMNVEV (reference sequence). The V end lost 6 bases, the J end lost 4 bases, and 17 bases lay between the germline ends. This CDR3 is 15 amino acids long. CDR3 nucleotide sequence: TGTGCCAGCAGCCTCGACAGCCTGGGGTCAGATACGCAGTATTTT. Its translation: CASSLDSLGSDTQYF.

The V call is TRBV18, the J call TRBJ2-7; a weak D match, TRBD1 (6 bases). Germline V gives CDR1 KGHSH, CDR2 LQKENI. Between the trimmed V and J ends, which lost 3 bases and 1 base, there was a span of 10 bases. CDR3 length: 14 amino acids. The CDR3 spells CASSPPGASYEQYF. The DNA of the CDR3 is TGTGCCAGCTCACCCCCAGGGGCTTCCTACGAGCAGTACTTC. The whole variable domain, filled in from reference TRBV18 and TRBJ2-7, reads NAGVMQNPRHLVRRRGQEARLRCSPMKGHSHVYWYRQLPEEGLKFMVYLQKENIIDESGMPKERFSAEFPKEGPSILRIQQVVRGDSAAYFCASSPPGASYEQYFGPGTRLTVT.

The chain recombines TRBV30 with TRBJ2-3; 9 bases fit TRBD2. In germline, CDR1 is GTSNPN, CDR2 SVGIG (reference sequence). The CDR3 length is 17 residues. V lost 1 base and J lost 0; bases outside the gene matches: 8. In DNA, the CDR3 is TGTGCCTGGAGTGCCCCCGGGGCGGGGGGGAGCACAGATACGCAGTATTTT. Its translation is CAWSAPGAGGSTDTQYF.

The sample holds a few counts of this clone. V gene TRBV6-1 combines with J gene TRBJ2-6; 7 bases match TRBD1. This CDR3 is 14 amino acids long. V shed 9 bases and J 1 base; nucleotides not matched to a gene: 3. Germline assignment: CDR1 MNHNS and CDR2 SASEGT. CDR3 coding DNA: TGTGCCAGTAGACAGGGTTCTGGGGCCAACGTCCTGACTTTC. Its protein is CASRQGSGANVLTF.

This clone is a singleton in its sample. The rearrangement uses TRBV4-3 and TRBJ2-7, with TRBD1 matching 11 bases. CDR3 length: 15 amino acids. V was clipped by 2 bases and J by 3 bases; unmatched bases: 3. In germline, CDR1 is LGHNA, CDR2 YSLEER. The DNA of the CDR3 is TGCGCCAGCAGCCAATCCGGGACAGGGGGCTACGAGCAGTACTTC. Its protein is CASSQSGTGGYEQYF.

The chain links TRBV19 to TRBJ2-1; 15 bases agree with TRBD2. V trimming: 5 bases; J trimming: 8 bases; junction bases outside the gene matches: 7. This CDR3 spans 16 amino acids. Germline V lookup: CDR1 LNHDA, CDR2 SQIVND (reference sequence). The CDR3 region has the DNA TGTGCCAGTAGTCCTGGGACTAGCGGGAGGAGGGATGAGCAGTTCTTC. The encoded protein is CASSPGTSGRRDEQFF. The entire variable domain, with the rest obtained from reference TRBV19 and TRBJ2-1, is as follows: DGGITQSPKYLFRKEGQNVTLSCEQNLNHDAMYWYRQDPGQGLRLIYYSQIVNDFQKGDIAEGYSVSREKKESFPLTVTSAQKNPTAFYLCASSPGTSGRRDEQFFGPGTRLTVL.

This clone has more than one count but fewer than ten. This chain connects TRBV27 to TRBJ2-3; TRBD2 aligns across 8 bases. The CDR3 extends over 15 amino acids. J was trimmed by 0 bases and V by 2 bases; bases with no gene match: 1. Germline V gene lookup returns CDR1 MNHEY and CDR2 SMNVEV (reference sequence). CDR3 sequence reads: CASSLIAGSTDTQYF. The CDR3 nucleotides are TGTGCCAGCAGTTTAATAGCGGGAAGCACAGATACGCAGTATTTT.

This rearrangement joins TRBV29-1 to TRBJ2-1, with 9 positions matching TRBD2. Germline assignment: CDR1 SQVTM and CDR2 ANQGSEA. V lost 4 bases to trimming and J lost 4 bases; unmatched junction nucleotides: 2. This CDR3 is 13 amino acids long. CDR3 amino acids: CSVGTSAYNEQFF. CDR3 nucleotides: TGCAGCGTTGGGACTAGCGCTTACAATGAGCAGTTCTTC.

The V and J genes are TRBV28 and TRBJ2-1, with 7 bases fitting TRBD2. The CDR3 is made up of 16 amino acids. CDR1 is MDHEN, CDR2 SYDVKM, per germline. With 5 bases clipped from V and 4 bases from J, the junction kept 11 bases outside the gene matches. CDR3 bases: TGTGCCAGCAGTCCCTTAAGCGGGACTCTATACAATGAGCAGTTCTTC. Translated: CASSPLSGTLYNEQFF.

The chain is built from TRBV7-9 and TRBJ1-4; D gene ambiguous. The CDR3 is 13 residues long. The V end lost 7 bases, the J end lost 8 bases, and 14 bases lay between the germline ends. CDR1 SEHNR and CDR2 FQNEAQ come from the germline V gene (reference sequence). CDR3 region: CASNGSGNEKLFF. The DNA of the CDR3 is TGTGCCAGCAATGGCTCGGGAAACGAAAAACTGTTTTTT.

This chain uses TRBV5-3 with TRBJ1-6; 7 bases match TRBD1. TRBV5-3 is sorted into the ORF group, with uncertain function. With 5 bases clipped from V and 2 bases from J, the junction kept 16 bases outside the gene matches. The CDR3 runs 19 residues. The DNA of the CDR3 is TGTGCCAGAAGTTCTCAGCCAAAACAGGGGATGACCTATAATTCACCCCTCCACTTT. It encodes CARSSQPKQGMTYNSPLHF.